A selection of T cell receptor beta chains follows, all from one sample in a study of response to subunit inactivated influenza vaccine. Each CDR3 protein is one row after TCRdb ran MiXCR on the RT-PCR reads. The data show about 520,000 distinct CDR3 sequences, 9.5% to 12% seen once. Sequences were derived from PBMCs from blood, sampled about 40 days after vaccination. The receptors were sampled from a man aged 50 to 60 who received an inactivated influenza vaccine. The CDR3 runs from the conserved cysteine through the conserved F or W. The order of the fields is V gene, D gene, clone size, J gene, CDR3 DNA, CDR3 protein. D genes are given only for firm matches. Only some rows state a clone size, as once, few, many or a class for expanded clones.

TRBV4-2	.	few	TRBJ2-1	TGTGCCAGCAGCCAAGATCTTAAGTTTTCGGCTGAGCAGTTCTTC	CASSQDLKFSAEQFF
TRBV28	TRBD2	many	TRBJ2-7	TGTGCCAGCAGTCGAACTAGCGGGAGGCTTGCAAGCTCCTACGAGCAGTACTTC	CASSRTSGRLASSYEQYF
TRBV11-2	.	few	TRBJ2-6	TGTGCCAGCAGCTCCCCGCCTGGACTGAGACAATCTGGGGCCAACGTCCTGACTTTC	CASSSPPGLRQSGANVLTF
TRBV10-3	TRBD2	few	TRBJ2-3	TGTGCCATCAGTGATATTGGGACTAGCTACACAGATACGCAGTATTTT	CAISDIGTSYTDTQYF
TRBV28	.	.	TRBJ2-5	TGTGCCAGCAGTTTACCCCCGGGGCACCAAGAGACCCAGTACTTC	CASSLPPGHQETQYF
TRBV3-1	.	few	TRBJ1-6	TGTGCCAGCAGCAACCGACAGAATTCACCCCTCCACTTT	CASSNRQNSPLHF
TRBV3-1	TRBD1	few	TRBJ1-1	TGTGCCAGCAGCCCCCGACAGGGCTCGGGGGAGAACACTGAAGCTTTCTTT	CASSPRQGSGENTEAFF
TRBV25-1	.	.	TRBJ2-3	TGTGCCAGCAGTGAACGGGGCGCTAGGCAGTATTTT	CASSERGARQYF
TRBV5-1	.	many	TRBJ2-7	TGCGCCAGCAGCTTATTCTCCGGGACCGGCTCCTACGAGCAGTACTTC	CASSLFSGTGSYEQYF
TRBV7-9	.	once	TRBJ2-3	TGTGCCAGCTACGCCGGGGCCGGAGGCACAGATACGCAGTATTTT	CASYAGAGGTDTQYF
TRBV28	.	.	TRBJ1-3	TGTGCCAGCATTGTGGCGGGGACGTCTGCTGGAAACACCATATATTTT	CASIVAGTSAGNTIYF
TRBV15	.	.	TRBJ2-3	TGTGCCACCAGCAGAGGGGGGACTAGCACAGATACGCAGTATTTT	CATSRGGTSTDTQYF
TRBV7-2	TRBD1	few	TRBJ2-2	TGTGCCAGCAGCTTGGTACAGGGGCGGGAGCTGTTTTTT	CASSLVQGRELFF
TRBV12-3/TRBV12-4	.	.	TRBJ2-3	TGTGCCAGCAGTTTCAGGCGGGGGCCGACAGATACGCAGTATTTT	CASSFRRGPTDTQYF
TRBV20-1	.	.	TRBJ2-6	TGCAGTGCTAGAGTTCCATCCAACGTCGGTGGGGCCAACGTCCTGACTTTC	CSARVPSNVGGANVLTF
TRBV9	TRBD2	.	TRBJ2-5	TGTGCCAGCAGCCCTTCTAGCGGGGGGGGTCCCCAGTACTTC	CASSPSSGGGPQYF
TRBV9	.	many	TRBJ1-1	TGTGCCAGCAGCGTAGACGCGGCGAACACTGAAGCTTTCTTT	CASSVDAANTEAFF
TRBV12-3/TRBV12-4	.	few	TRBJ2-7	TGTGCCAGCAGTCCCATAAGGGGACCTTACGAGCAGTACTTC	CASSPIRGPYEQYF
TRBV27	TRBD2	.	TRBJ2-4	TGTGCCAGCGGTTTAGCGGGGGGAGGTTGGAACATTCAGTACTTC	CASGLAGGGWNIQYF
TRBV12-3/TRBV12-4	.	many	TRBJ1-6	TGTGCCAGCAGTTTATCCGGGGTAACGGGTTCACCCCTCCACTTT	CASSLSGVTGSPLHF
TRBV25-1	.	.	TRBJ2-7	TGTGCCAGCAGTGAATTCGGGAGCTACGAGCAGTACTTC	CASSEFGSYEQYF
TRBV20-1	TRBD2	few	TRBJ2-5	TGCAGTGCTAGAGATCGGGTGGGAGGGGAGACCCAGTACTTC	CSARDRVGGETQYF
TRBV7-9	.	.	TRBJ2-5	TGTGCCAGCAGCTTAGCCCAAGAACTGTCCCAGTACTTC	CASSLAQELSQYF
TRBV29-1	.	few	TRBJ2-1	TGCAGCTCTAGGGGGATGGGGGGACAGCGGAACCCCAGCTCCTACAATGAGCAGTTCTTC	CSSRGMGGQRNPSSYNEQFF
TRBV5-8	TRBD1	.	TRBJ1-5	TGTGCCAGCAGCTCGCCGACAGGGGCGGTTCAGCCCCAGCATTTT	CASSSPTGAVQPQHF
TRBV29-1	.	.	TRBJ1-5	TGCAGCGTTGCCCAGGGGCGCCAGCAGCCCCAGCATTTT	CSVAQGRQQPQHF
TRBV5-6	.	.	TRBJ2-7	TGTGCCAGCAGCCTCCCTACCTACGAGCAGTACTTC	CASSLPTYEQYF
TRBV6-1	TRBD2	few	TRBJ2-1	TGTGCCAGCAGTGAAAATTTCGGGGTGGCGGGAGCATACTACAATGAGCAGTTCTTC	CASSENFGVAGAYYNEQFF
TRBV2	.	many	TRBJ2-5	TGTGCCAGCAGCGGGGTCCCGCAAGAGACCCAGTACTTC	CASSGVPQETQYF
TRBV24-1	TRBD1	.	TRBJ1-2	TGTGCCACCCGACCGGGACAGGGGACGTCTGGCTACACCTTC	CATRPGQGTSGYTF
TRBV7-9	.	few	TRBJ2-7	TGTGCCAGCAGCCCAAACCGGGGGCCGATGAACGAGCAGTACTTC	CASSPNRGPMNEQYF
TRBV12-3/TRBV12-4	.	many	TRBJ2-5	TGTGCCAGCAGTGGGGACATGGATGGGGAGACCCAGTACTTC	CASSGDMDGETQYF
TRBV7-9	.	few	TRBJ2-1	TGTGCCAGCAGCCTCAACATGGCGCGTGAGCAGTTCTTC	CASSLNMAREQFF
TRBV7-2	.	few	TRBJ2-1	TGTGCCAGCAGTACCCAGGACAGCTCCTACAATGAGCAGTTCTTC	CASSTQDSSYNEQFF
TRBV4-3	.	few	TRBJ2-6	TGCGCCAGCAGCCAAGAGATCGTGGGGTCCACTCTACGAGCCAACGTCCTGACTTTC	CASSQEIVGSTLRANVLTF
TRBV6-2/TRBV6-3	TRBD2	.	TRBJ2-3	TGTGCCAGCAGTTACGGGACTAGCGACACAGATACGCAGTATTTT	CASSYGTSDTDTQYF
TRBV12-3/TRBV12-4	.	few	TRBJ1-6	TGTGCCAGCAGTTTATTGGGACAAGGGGCGTTTTTTCGCCTCCACTTT	CASSLLGQGAFFRLHF
TRBV10-3	TRBD1	few	TRBJ1-6	TGTGCCATCAGCCGGGACAGTAAAAGGGGTAATTCACCCCTCCACTTT	CAISRDSKRGNSPLHF
TRBV6-6	.	.	TRBJ1-5	TGTGCCAGCAGAGGGGATAGCAATCAGCCCCAGCATTTT	CASRGDSNQPQHF
TRBV9	.	few	TRBJ2-1	TGTGCCAGCAGCGTAGACGTCCAAACCTACAATGAGCAGTTCTTC	CASSVDVQTYNEQFF
TRBV7-2	.	.	TRBJ1-5	TGTGCCAGCAGTTTAGCGGGGGTCCAGGGACCTAGCAATCAGCCCCAGCATTTT	CASSLAGVQGPSNQPQHF
TRBV21-1	.	.	TRBJ1-5	TGTGCCAGCCTTGCAAAGAAGGGGGACAGCAGCAATCAGCCCCAGCATTTT	CASLAKKGDSSNQPQHF
TRBV29-1	.	.	TRBJ2-3	TGCAGCGTTGAAGTCTCGTACACAGATACGCAGTATTTT	CSVEVSYTDTQYF
TRBV2	TRBD1	.	TRBJ2-5	TGTGCCAGCAGTGAAGTTCTAAGGGGGCCGGGGGAGACCCAGTACTTC	CASSEVLRGPGETQYF
TRBV4-1	.	few	TRBJ2-2	TGCGCCAGCAGCCAAGTTCACGGGGAGCTGTTTTTT	CASSQVHGELFF
TRBV6-6	.	few	TRBJ2-7	TGTGCCAGCAGTTATCTCACAGGAAGCGAGCAGTACTTC	CASSYLTGSEQYF
TRBV9	TRBD2	.	TRBJ2-5	TGTGCCAGCAGCGTAGGTAGCGGGAAAGAGACCCAGTACTTC	CASSVGSGKETQYF
TRBV11-2	.	few	TRBJ2-7	TGTGCCAGCAGCGTAGCCTACGGCTACGAGCAGTACTTC	CASSVAYGYEQYF
TRBV7-2	TRBD2	many	TRBJ2-5	TGTGCCAGCAGCTTAGTCGCTAGCGGGGAGACCCAGTACTTC	CASSLVASGETQYF
TRBV9	.	.	TRBJ2-5	TGTGCCAGCAGCCCACTCCGGGGCGGGTTACAAGAGACCCAGTACTTC	CASSPLRGGLQETQYF
TRBV29-1	TRBD2	many	TRBJ2-7	TGCAGCGTTGCCGGGACTAGCGGTCTCGAGCAGTACTTC	CSVAGTSGLEQYF
TRBV6-5	.	few	TRBJ2-1	TGTGCCAGCAGTTCCCCGGATTGGCCGGAGAATGAGCAGTTCTTC	CASSSPDWPENEQFF
TRBV15	TRBD1	few	TRBJ2-7	TGTGCCACCAGCAGAGATCAGGGGGTCTACGAGCAGTACTTC	CATSRDQGVYEQYF
TRBV12-3/TRBV12-4	TRBD1	many	TRBJ2-7	TGTGCCAGCAGTTCCAACAGGGGTTTATCGCCAAGTCCCGAGCAGTACTTC	CASSSNRGLSPSPEQYF
TRBV12-3/TRBV12-4	.	.	TRBJ1-4	TGTGCCAGCAGTTTTAGGGCAACTAATGAAAAACTGTTTTTT	CASSFRATNEKLFF
TRBV20-1	TRBD2	few	TRBJ2-7	TGCAGTGCGGATCCTACTAGCGGGGGACCCTACGAGCAGTACTTC	CSADPTSGGPYEQYF
TRBV20-1	TRBD2	few	TRBJ2-7	TGCAGTGCTACTGGTTCGGGCGGGAGAAGCTCCTACGAGCAGTACTTC	CSATGSGGRSSYEQYF
TRBV7-2	TRBD1	few	TRBJ2-5	TGTGCCAGCAGCTTAGCTGGGACAGGGACGCAAGAGACCCAGTACTTC	CASSLAGTGTQETQYF
TRBV12-3/TRBV12-4	.	many	TRBJ2-7	TGTGCCAGCAGTTTATCCGGGAGCTCCTACGAGCAGTACTTC	CASSLSGSSYEQYF
TRBV20-1	TRBD2	few	TRBJ2-3	TGCAGTGCACGAGTAGCGGGACCCACAGATACGCAGTATTTT	CSARVAGPTDTQYF